These T cell receptor beta chains were read from a single sample in a study of blood T cell repertoires in COVID-19. Sequencing used immunoSEQ multiplex PCR; TCRdb keeps in-frame clones, though not all of them. This sample carries about 280,000 clones, approximately 81% of them seen once, and the ten largest clones take 2.5%. The material sequenced was PBMCs or T cells enriched from blood (not recorded which). These receptors were taken from a woman between 50 and 59 years old who had recovered from COVID-19. CDR3s include the opening cysteine and the closing phenylalanine or tryptophan. The order of the fields is J gene, V gene, CDR3 protein.

TRBJ1-6 | TRBV6-5 | CASSYRQQPYNSPLHF
TRBJ2-5 | TRBV7-2 | CASSLGTGSRVSQYF
TRBJ1-4 | TRBV27 | CASSLGQLNEKLFF
TRBJ2-7 | TRBV9 | CASSVGVGSGTSYEQYF
TRBJ1-6 | TRBV30 | CAWSGSPVGASPLHF
TRBJ2-5 | TRBV6-1 | CASSEVFAGGRAETQYF
TRBJ1-3 | TRBV3-1/TRBV3-2 | CASSPLGARSGNTIYF
TRBJ2-2 | TRBV19 | CASSTFSGELFF
TRBJ2-4 | TRBV27 | CASSWGGASIQYF
TRBJ2-6 | TRBV7-9 | CASSLGLGANVLTF
TRBJ1-5 | TRBV27 | CATRRDSPTTNHSPQHF
TRBJ1-5 | TRBV3-1/TRBV3-2 | CASSQPVTGARQPQHF
TRBJ2-1 | TRBV9 | CASSPTVSSYNEQFF
TRBJ1-4 | TRBV5-4 | CASSFQGQGNDEKLFF
TRBJ2-3 | TRBV12-1 | CASSFAVARTDTQYF
TRBJ1-2 | TRBV19 | CASSIVGTGGGYTF
TRBJ1-5 | TRBV7-9 | CASSPKSRQGRNQPQHF
TRBJ1-1 | TRBV7-2 | CASSFRQGAGDTEAFF
TRBJ2-1 | TRBV10-3 | CAIRSGTSGGFSNNEQFF
TRBJ1-3 | TRBV7-9 | CASSTQGLGLFSGNTIYF
TRBJ2-7 | TRBV15 | CATRSAWRGGDEQYF
TRBJ2-1 | TRBV27 | CASSLDRNLYNEQFF
TRBJ2-7 | TRBV27 | CASSWTGTSYEQYF
TRBJ1-4 | TRBV30 | CAWSRDRATNEKLFF
TRBJ1-5 | TRBV27 | CASSGDRGPNQPQHF
TRBJ2-1 | TRBV7-2 | CASLQGLAGVDEQFF
TRBJ1-2 | TRBV19 | CASSTGQIPNYGYTF
TRBJ2-1 | TRBV9 | CASSVGSSGRNEQFF
TRBJ2-2 | TRBV5-1 | CASSLSGQGYSGELFF
TRBJ2-2 | TRBV28 | CASSSGTENTGELFF
TRBJ2-3 | TRBV19 | CASSIGSGGAEAQYF
TRBJ1-5 | TRBV27 | CASSLSWPGGGNQPQHF
TRBJ2-2 | TRBV5-5 | CASSLDFNPELFF
TRBJ2-2 | TRBV6-5 | CASSYTSGRFFGELFF
TRBJ2-1 | TRBV19 | CASSTDRGDEQFF